This TCR beta chain is from a study of blood T cell repertoires in COVID-19. Study at large: Some COVID-19 samples were acute and others convalescent; all came from the United States, Italy and Spain. PBMCs, B-cell-depleted T cells, or T cells were the source of the cDNA or gDNA that made up the material.

Generated by immunoSEQ multiplex PCR, the TCRdb table keeps only in-frame clones and is missing some. The sample has 250,000 to 300,000 clones; around 80% are singletons. This CDR3 comprises 15 residues. Trimming at V came to 2 bases and at J to 3 bases, leaving 7 bases not matched to a gene. Germline V CDR1 and CDR2: SGHRS, YFSETQ. The clonotype was recovered from a man older than 75 with acute or convalescent COVID-19. Source material: peripheral blood. The chain links TRBV5-1 to TRBJ1-2; 7 bases agree with TRBD1. The CDR3: CASSFRDRSDYGYTF. Written as DNA, the CDR3 is TGCGCCAGCAGCTTCCGGGACAGATCCGACTATGGCTACACCTTC.